The 18 T cell receptor beta chains in this list originate from one sample, sequenced in a study of PD-1 blockade in classical Hodgkin lymphoma. Time point denoted: cycle 4 day 1 (C4D1), after less than 7 weeks of nivolumab. There was relapse after autologous stem cell transplantation in every patient, and there was variation in brentuximab vedotin exposure. Profiling relied on immunoSEQ multiplex PCR, and the TCRdb table lists in-frame clones only, not all of them. The sample records some 48,000 clones, about 80% being singletons. The sample in question was peripheral blood mononuclear cells (PBMCs), obtained before the fourth cycle of nivolumab. The origin of the receptors is a human donor with classical Hodgkin lymphoma.

The chain uses TRBV6-1 and TRBJ2-1; 7 bases map to TRBD1. CDR3 size: 16 residues. With 2 bases clipped from V and 2 bases from J, the junction kept 6 bases outside the gene matches. Germline V gene data show CDR1 as MNHNS and CDR2 as SASEGT. The CDR3 DNA is TGTGCCAGCAGTGAATCGACAGGGAGTCCCTACAATGAGCAGTTCTTC. Its translation: CASSESTGSPYNEQFF.

The rearrangement links TRBV19 to TRBJ1-1, with unresolved D. This CDR3 contains 13 residues. Trimming left V 5 bases short and J 0 bases short, with 7 bases between. In germline, CDR1 is LNHDA, CDR2 SQIVND (reference sequence). The CDR3 nucleotides are TGTGCCAGTAGTCTAACAGTGAACACTGAAGCTTTCTTT. Translating it yields CASSLTVNTEAFF.

V is TRBV6-5 and J is TRBJ2-7; perhaps D is TRBD1 or TRBD2 (5 bases each). Germline CDR1 is MNHEY and CDR2 is SVGAGI. There are 13 residues in the CDR3. V was pared by 6 bases and J by 2 bases, with 11 bases between. The CDR3 nucleotides are TGTGCCAGCAGCCTCACGGGACCCTACGAGCAGTACTTC. This sequence encodes CASSLTGPYEQYF.

This chain uses TRBV7-9 with TRBJ2-4; D is possibly TRBD1 (6 bases). CDR3 length equals 14 residues. V shed 7 bases and J shed 5 bases, with 15 bases lying between them. Germline-derived CDR1 and CDR2 are SEHNR and FQNEAQ (reference sequence). CDR3 loop: CASNSGQYQNIQYF. CDR3 sequence (DNA): TGTGCCAGCAACTCAGGACAGTACCAAAACATTCAGTACTTC.

The chain combines TRBV10-2 with TRBJ1-2; weak D call: TRBD1 (5 bases). V lost 3 bases and J 4 bases, leaving 9 bases between the germline ends. There are 13 residues in the CDR3. Germline CDR1 is WSHSY and CDR2 is SAAADI. DNA of the CDR3: TGCGCCAGCAGTGACCCCGGGGGCTATGGCTACACCTTC. Its protein is CASSDPGGYGYTF.

This chain links TRBV5-1 with TRBJ1-1; D is unclear. Deletions cut 0 bases from V and 1 base from J, with 7 bases between. CDR3 size: 14 residues. Germline assignment: CDR1 SGHRS and CDR2 YFSETQ. The CDR3 spells CASSLAQSNTEAFF. In DNA, the CDR3 is TGCGCCAGCAGCTTGGCACAGTCGAACACTGAAGCTTTCTTT.

This clone turned up a few times. The gene calls are TRBV27 and TRBJ1-6, with D unresolved. Germline lookup yields CDR1 MNHEY and CDR2 SMNVEV (reference sequence). V gave up 7 bases and J gave up 7 bases, with 14 bases separating them. The CDR3 is 14 amino acids. The CDR3 coding sequence is TGTGCCAGCAAGACCTCACTGGGGAATTCACCCCTCCACTTT. Its protein is CASKTSLGNSPLHF.

The chain recombines TRBV5-6 with TRBJ2-5; D is undetermined. CDR3 length equals 12 residues. V lost 4 bases, J lost 5 bases, and 9 bases lay in between. Germline loops: CDR1 SGHDT, CDR2 YYEEEE. The CDR3: CASSLSSETQYF. DNA of the CDR3: TGTGCCAGCAGCCTGAGCAGTGAGACCCAGTACTTC.

V and J are TRBV7-3 and TRBJ1-2, with D possibly being TRBD1 (5 bases). The CDR3 runs 16 residues. Germline lookup yields CDR1 SGHTA and CDR2 FQGTGA. Trimming shortened V by 5 bases and J by 4 bases, and 20 bases separated the two germline ends. The CDR3 nucleotides read TGTGCCAGCAGCCCCAAATCTTGGGGGGTAAGCTATGGCTACACCTTC. It yields the protein CASSPKSWGVSYGYTF.

The rearrangement links TRBV7-2 to TRBJ2-1; no clear D gene. The V gene's germline CDR1 is SGHTA and CDR2 FQGNSA. The CDR3 is made up of 19 amino acids. V lost 2 bases and J 7 bases, leaving 27 bases between the germline ends. The CDR3 DNA reads TGTGCCAGCAGCTTACTTTACTTCGGCGGTGGCCTCGCCGGGAATGAGCAGTTCTTC. Protein: CASSLLYFGGGLAGNEQFF.

The gene calls are TRBV7-2 and TRBJ1-2; TRBD1 aligns across 7 bases. Germline CDR1 and CDR2: SGHTA and FQGNSA. V lost 1 base, J lost 4 bases, and 6 bases stayed unmatched. The CDR3 is 15 amino acids. CDR3 sequence: CASSLGRGPFYGYTF. The CDR3 nucleotides are TGTGCCAGCAGCTTAGGGAGGGGGCCCTTCTATGGCTACACCTTC.

The chain combines TRBV5-1 with TRBJ2-7; either TRBD1 or TRBD2 may fit D (6 bases each). Trimming took off 1 base at V and 5 bases at J, with 19 bases between the two ends. The CDR3 spans 16 residues. Germline V lookup: CDR1 SGHRS, CDR2 YFSETQ. Here the CDR3 reads CASSLFGGESADEQYF. In nucleotides, the CDR3 is TGCGCCAGCAGCTTGTTCGGGGGCGAATCAGCCGACGAGCAGTACTTC.

This clone occurred once. The chain links TRBV2 to TRBJ1-1; D perhaps matches TRBD1 (5 bases). CDR1 is SNHLY and CDR2 is FYNNEI in the germline V gene. This CDR3 region has 11 residues. The ends were cut back, 5 bases at V and 8 bases at J, with 9 bases in the middle. CDR3 in DNA: TGTGCCAGCAGTCTGACAGTGGAAGCTTTCTTT. This encodes CASSLTVEAFF.

The rearrangement uses TRBV25-1 and TRBJ2-7; 7 bases are a match to TRBD1. The CDR3 totals 13 residues. The V gene's germline CDR1 is MGHDK and CDR2 SYGVNS. V shed 4 bases, J shed 4 bases, and the junction held 4 bases outside the gene matches. The CDR3 nucleotides read TGTGCCAGCAGTGTAGGGGGCGGTTACGAGCAGTACTTC. Its translation is CASSVGGGYEQYF.

This clone was detected only a few times. V is TRBV6-6 and J is TRBJ2-3; TRBD2 might be the D (7 bases). CDR1 is MNHNY and CDR2 is SVGAGI in the germline V gene (reference sequence). Between the trimmed V and J ends, which lost 8 bases and 1 base, there was a span of 13 bases. The CDR3 has 14 amino acids. CDR3 amino acids: CASEDSGGTDTQYF. Here the CDR3 DNA reads TGTGCCAGCGAGGACAGCGGGGGCACAGATACGCAGTATTTT.

In its sample, this clone was seen many times. The chain employs TRBV5-6 and TRBJ1-5, with D hard to call. The V and J ends lost 0 bases and 1 base respectively, with 8 bases between them. CDR1 SGHDT and CDR2 YYEEEE come from the germline V gene. The CDR3 covers 15 residues. This CDR3 is CASSLGGVSNQPQHF. CDR3 nucleotides: TGTGCCAGCAGCTTGGGGGGAGTAAGCAATCAGCCCCAGCATTTT.

This sequence joins TRBV9 and TRBJ2-1; 11 bases are shared with TRBD1. The V gene end was trimmed by 3 bases and the J gene end by 8 bases; junction bases not matched to a gene: 7. CDR1 is SGDLS and CDR2 is YYNGEE in the germline V gene. The CDR3 is 15 residues long. Here the CDR3 DNA reads TGTGCCAGCAGCGCCGGACAGGGGGCGACGGATGAGCAGTTCTTC. Translating gives CASSAGQGATDEQFF.

Concerning this clone itself: The identical CDR3 is also encoded by other nucleotide sequences in the sample. The rearrangement links TRBV6-1 to TRBJ1-2; TRBD1 matches 9 bases. Looked up from germline, CDR1 is MNHNS and CDR2 is SASEGT. The trim removed 6 bases at V and 7 bases at J, leaving 12 bases unmatched. The CDR3 is 15 amino acids. The CDR3: CASRIGGQGAGGYTF. CDR3 nucleotide sequence: TGTGCCAGCAGGATCGGGGGACAGGGAGCAGGTGGCTACACCTTC.